This T cell receptor (beta chain) comes out of a study of T cell responses to AZD1222 COVID-19 vaccine. Background on the study: Timing groups of about 4 and about 12 weeks for second doses were pooled.

Sequencing used immunoSEQ multiplex PCR; TCRdb keeps in-frame clones, though not all of them. The sample shows 100,000 to 150,000 clones, around 86% of them seen only once. Overall study results and limits: Spike regions recognized by vaccine-associated CD4 TCRs spanned the protein, led by 160-218 and 743-854. The study found Spike-specific TCR breadth and depth rose after two AZD1222 doses. Possibly, clonal diversity was underestimated; donors were largely white British and included more females.

Trimming cost V 3 bases and J 4 bases, with 9 bases left between them. CDR1 and CDR2 (germline): GTSNPN, SVGIG (reference sequence). The CDR3 runs to 13 residues. With regard to this clone: Its matching antigen is unknown.

The chain uses TRBV30 and TRBJ1-4, with a possible D match to TRBD1 (5 bases). The starting material was peripheral blood, obtained on day 0 of AZD1222 vaccination. The TCR was taken from an adult in good health. CDR3 bases: TGTGCCTGGAGACGAGACAGTAATGAAAAACTGTTTTTT. Its protein product is CAWRRDSNEKLFF.